This paragraph covers one TCR beta chain sequence. TCRdb used MiXCR to reprocess the 5' RACE reads, holding one entry per CDR3 protein. Among roughly 330,000 distinct CDR3 sequences listed, under 5% were seen once. The entry originates in a study of T cells after yellow fever vaccination. Germline V lookup: CDR1 MNHEY, CDR2 SVGAGI. Trimming shortened V by 2 bases and J by 2 bases, and 10 bases separated the two germline ends. The CDR3 runs to 14 residues. The sequence was obtained from a man younger than 30 who received the YFV17D yellow fever vaccine. This rearrangement joins TRBV6-5 to TRBJ2-7; possibly TRBD1 for D (6 bases). Here the sequenced sample was PBMCs, taken 5 days after the yellow fever booster vaccination. The CDR3 spells CASSYLTGTYEQYF. CDR3 coding DNA: TGTGCCAGCAGTTACCTGACAGGCACCTACGAGCAGTACTTC.